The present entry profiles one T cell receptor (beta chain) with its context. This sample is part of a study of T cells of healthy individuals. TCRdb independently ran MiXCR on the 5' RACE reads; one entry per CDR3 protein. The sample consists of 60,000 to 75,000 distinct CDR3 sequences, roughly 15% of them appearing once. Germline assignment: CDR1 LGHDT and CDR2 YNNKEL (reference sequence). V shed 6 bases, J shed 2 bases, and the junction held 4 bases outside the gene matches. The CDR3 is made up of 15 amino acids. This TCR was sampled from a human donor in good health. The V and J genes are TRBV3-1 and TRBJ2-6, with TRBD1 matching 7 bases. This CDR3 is CASSLTGAGANVLTF. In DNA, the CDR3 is TGTGCCAGCAGTCTCACAGGGGCTGGGGCCAACGTCCTGACTTTC. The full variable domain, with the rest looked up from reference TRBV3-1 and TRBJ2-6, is DTAVSQTPKYLVTQMGNDKSIKCEQNLGHDTMYWYKQDSKKFLKIMFSYNNKELIINETVPNRFSPKSPDKAHLNLHINSLELGDSAVYFCASSLTGAGANVLTFGAGSRLTVL.